This is a list of T cell receptor beta chains from one sample in a study of Graves' ophthalmopathy and Graves' hyperthyroidism. TCRdb re-called the multiplex PCR reads through MiXCR, storing one row per CDR3 protein. The data hold a few hundred thousand distinct CDR3 sequences, with approximately 15% observed a single time. Sequenced input: peripheral blood. The receptor set was obtained from a woman younger than 35 with stable Graves' hyperthyroidism. Both conserved end residues are part of each CDR3. The D gene is left open where the match is weak. Expanded clones are given a class, and other clones once, few, many or no size at all.

j_call d_call clone_size v_call cdr3_nt cdr3_aa
TRBJ2-1 TRBD1 few TRBV6-1 TGTGCCAGCACCTCGGGACAGAGCTACGAGCAGTTCTTC CASTSGQSYEQFF
TRBJ1-1 - - TRBV19 TGTGCCAGTAGCCGCCGAAGTTCCACTGAAGCTTTCTTT CASSRRSSTEAFF
TRBJ1-2 TRBD1 many TRBV12-3/TRBV12-4 TGTGCCAGCAGCCCTGACGAACAGGGGGTCGGTGGCTACACCTTC CASSPDEQGVGGYTF
TRBJ2-5 - many TRBV25-1 TGTGCCAGCAGTGACCCCGGGACCTACCAGGAGACCCAGTACTTC CASSDPGTYQETQYF
TRBJ1-1 - many TRBV5-1 TGCGCCAGCAGCTTGAATCAGGGGTTCGTTCATGAAGCTTTCTTT CASSLNQGFVHEAFF
TRBJ1-5 - many TRBV6-5 TGTGCCAGCAGTTACCCATCCCAGGGAAGCAATCAGCCCCAGCATTTT CASSYPSQGSNQPQHF
TRBJ1-5 - many TRBV5-8 TGTGTCAGCAGCTCCAGAGGGCCCGATCAGCCCCAGCATTTT CVSSSRGPDQPQHF
TRBJ2-7 - many TRBV5-6 TGTGCCAGCAGCTTTACCACTAGTACCTACGAGCAGTACTTC CASSFTTSTYEQYF
TRBJ1-1 - few TRBV18 TGTGCCAGCTCACCACAGGGCAGCGGCACTGAAGCTTTCTTT CASSPQGSGTEAFF
TRBJ1-2 TRBD1 many TRBV12-3/TRBV12-4 TGTGCCAGCAGTTCGGACAGGTATTATGGCTACACCTTC CASSSDRYYGYTF
TRBJ2-5 - many TRBV6-2/TRBV6-3 TGTGCCAGCAGTTACTTCCGGGAGTACCAAGAGACCCAGTACTTC CASSYFREYQETQYF
TRBJ2-5 - many TRBV5-1 TGCGCCAGCAGCTTGGTACCGGAAGAGACCCAGTACTTC CASSLVPEETQYF
TRBJ1-5 - - TRBV3-1 TGTGCCAGCAGCCAAGGCAGGGTTCGGCAGCCCCAGCATTTT CASSQGRVRQPQHF
TRBJ1-1 - - TRBV29-1 TGCAGCGCTGGGGGTCTTGGGGGTGGAAACACTGAAGCTTTCTTT CSAGGLGGGNTEAFF
TRBJ1-1 TRBD1 many TRBV12-3/TRBV12-4 TGTGCCAGCACCCCGGGACAGCCTTCTACTGAAGCTTTCTTT CASTPGQPSTEAFF
TRBJ2-5 - many TRBV5-1 TGCGCCAGCAGCCACGGACTAAGACAGTCCCCGGTGGGAGAGACCCAGTACTTC CASSHGLRQSPVGETQYF
TRBJ1-6 - many TRBV6-1 TGTGCCAGCACAATGGACTCATATAATTCACCCCTCCACTTT CASTMDSYNSPLHF
TRBJ2-7 - many TRBV18 TGTGCCAGCTCACCCTACAGCCTCTACGAGCAGTACTTC CASSPYSLYEQYF
TRBJ2-3 - many TRBV2 TGTGCCAGCAGTTTGAACACAGATACGCAGTATTTT CASSLNTDTQYF
TRBJ2-2 TRBD2 - TRBV15 TGTGTCACCTACAGAGAGCGGGGTGATATCACCGGGGAGCTGTTTTTT CVTYRERGDITGELFF
TRBJ1-2 TRBD1 - TRBV5-1 TGCGCCAGCAGCCTAGGACAGGGGACTAACTATGGCTACACCTTC CASSLGQGTNYGYTF
TRBJ1-1 - - TRBV5-1 TGCGCCAGCAGCTTGGGACCGGACATGAACACTGAAGCTTTCTTT CASSLGPDMNTEAFF
TRBJ2-5 TRBD1 many TRBV12-3/TRBV12-4 TGTGCCAGCACCCCAGGACAGGGAGTTATGCGAGAGACCCAGTACTTC CASTPGQGVMRETQYF
TRBJ1-1 - many TRBV29-1 TGCAGCGTCGCAAGGTGGAACACTGAAGCTTTCTTT CSVARWNTEAFF
TRBJ2-7 TRBD2 many TRBV6-2/TRBV6-3 TGTGCCAGCAGTTCCCTAGCGGGGGGCCACTTCAGGGACGAGCAGTACTTC CASSSLAGGHFRDEQYF
TRBJ1-2 - many TRBV15 TGTGCCACCAGCTACTCACGGGGGCAGGGGCTCTATGGCTACACCTTC CATSYSRGQGLYGYTF
TRBJ1-1 - many TRBV7-8 TGTGCCAGCAGCCTTTACAGGATTAGCGACGAGGCTTTCTTT CASSLYRISDEAFF
TRBJ1-6 - many TRBV12-3/TRBV12-4 TGTGCCAGCAGTTTGGGCGGCAGGCCACCCCTCCACTTT CASSLGGRPPLHF
TRBJ1-1 - many TRBV28 TGTGCCAGCAGTTTAGGTAGGCGGGGTGAAGCTTTCTTT CASSLGRRGEAFF
TRBJ2-2 - - TRBV27 TGTGCCCCTATGGCACAGGTCGACACCGGGGAGCTGTTTTTT CAPMAQVDTGELFF
TRBJ2-5 - many TRBV24-1 TGTGCCACCAGTGACCCAGGGCAAGAGACCCAGTACTTC CATSDPGQETQYF